The source of this T cell receptor beta chain is a study of HIV-infected patients and healthy controls. Whole blood was used without fractionation, so all unsorted peripheral T cells were included. Roughly nine uninfected healthy donors were sampled as controls, a few sampled twice approximately 3 months apart. In its sample, this clonotype was seen many times. V gave up 4 bases and J gave up 0 bases; unmatched junction bases: 6. The CDR3 runs 16 residues. Germline V gene data show CDR1 as SGHRS and CDR2 as YFSETQ. Reverse transcription used about 500 ng RNA and constant-region primers for alpha and beta. Using multiplexing indices, alpha and beta chain libraries were generated apart by chain-specific third strand synthesis. In TCRdb, the 5' RACE reads were re-called with MiXCR into one record per CDR3 protein. The sample has approximately 17,000 distinct CDR3 sequences; under 9.5% are singletons.

The source is an adult in good health. The sample taken for sequencing was blood. The gene calls are TRBV5-1 and TRBJ2-3; 9 bases map to TRBD1. The CDR3 loop reads CASSLPGTGSTDTQYF. The DNA of the CDR3 is TGCGCCAGCAGCCTTCCGGGGACAGGGAGCACAGATACGCAGTATTTT.